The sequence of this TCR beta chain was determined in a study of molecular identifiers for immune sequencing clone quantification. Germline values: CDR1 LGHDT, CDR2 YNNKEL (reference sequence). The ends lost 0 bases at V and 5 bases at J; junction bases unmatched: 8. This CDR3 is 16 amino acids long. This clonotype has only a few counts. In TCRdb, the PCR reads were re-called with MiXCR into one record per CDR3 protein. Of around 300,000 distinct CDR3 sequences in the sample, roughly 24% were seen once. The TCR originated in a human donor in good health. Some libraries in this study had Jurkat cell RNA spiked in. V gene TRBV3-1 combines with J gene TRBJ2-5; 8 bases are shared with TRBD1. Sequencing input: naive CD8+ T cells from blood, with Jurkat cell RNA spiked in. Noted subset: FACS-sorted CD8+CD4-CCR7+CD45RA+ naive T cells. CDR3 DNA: TGTGCCAGCAGCCAAGATGGCAGGGGGCGAAAGGAGACCCAGTACTTC. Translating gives CASSQDGRGRKETQYF.